The 13 T cell receptor beta chains reported below all come from one sample, sequenced in a study of T cells in Graves' hyperthyroidism and ophthalmopathy. The source material, RNA transcripts, was used to amplify TCR beta CDR3 regions. During a first-round RT-PCR of the TCR CDR3, the HTBI primer set was used. Using its own MiXCR run on the multiplex PCR reads, TCRdb lists one record per CDR3 protein. The sample shows around 350,000 distinct CDR3 sequences, roughly 25% of them seen only once. Specimen: blood. These receptors originate from a man between 50 and 59 years old with Graves' hyperthyroidism.

The rearrangement joins TRBV11-2 to TRBJ2-3, with 11 bases identical to TRBD2. V shed 0 bases, J shed 5 bases, and the junction held 7 bases outside the gene matches. Per the germline V gene, CDR1 is SGHAT and CDR2 is FQNNGV. CDR3 length: 17 residues. The DNA for the CDR3 is TGTGCCAGCAGCTTAGATTTAGCGGGAGGGCCCGAAGATACGCAGTATTTT. This gives the protein CASSLDLAGGPEDTQYF. The variable domain in full, completed from reference TRBV11-2 and TRBJ2-3, reads EAGVAQSPRYKIIEKRQSVAFWCNPISGHATLYWYQQILGQGPKLLIQFQNNGVVDDSQLPKDRFSAERLKGVDSTLKIQPAKLEDSAVYLCASSLDLAGGPEDTQYFGPGTRLTVL.

This clonotype was seen many times. This chain links TRBV3-1 with TRBJ1-1; D unclear. This CDR3 region has 12 residues. Germline V gives CDR1 LGHDT, CDR2 YNNKEL (reference sequence). The V and J ends lost 4 bases and 7 bases respectively, with 10 bases between them. Here the CDR3 DNA reads TGTGCCAGCAGCCTTATCGGAAATGAAGCTTTCTTT. Its translation is CASSLIGNEAFF.

This clonotype has ten or more counts. The chain carries TRBV2 and TRBJ2-2, with 7 bases lining up with TRBD2. The V gene end was trimmed by 8 bases and the J gene end by 4 bases; junction bases not matched to a gene: 10. The length of the CDR3 is 15 residues. Germline-derived CDR1 and CDR2 are SNHLY and FYNNEI. CDR3 sequence (DNA): TGTGCCAGCGTCGAGCGGGGACGCGGCACCGGGGAGCTGTTTTTT. Encoded protein: CASVERGRGTGELFF.

In this sample, this clonotype turned up a few times. This chain uses TRBV4-2 with TRBJ2-7, with D uncertain. Germline CDR1 reads LGHNA; CDR2 reads YNFKEQ. The V gene lost 1 base and the J gene lost 9 bases, with 13 bases spanning the gap. The CDR3 is made up of 13 amino acids. CDR3 bases: TGTGCCAGCAGCCAAGCGGCTGGGGTTGGGCAGTACTTC. It codes for CASSQAAGVGQYF.

The chain uses TRBV20-1 and TRBJ2-1; 7 nucleotides match TRBD1. The CDR3 totals 15 residues. J was trimmed by 4 bases and V by 3 bases; bases with no gene match: 9. Germline CDR1 reads DFQATT; CDR2 reads SNEGSKA (reference sequence). CDR3: CSASKMGQLYNEQFF. Written as DNA, the CDR3 is TGCAGTGCTAGCAAAATGGGACAGCTTTACAATGAGCAGTTCTTC.

In this sample, this clonotype turned up a few times. The genes are TRBV12-3 or TRBV12-4 and TRBJ2-7; TRBD2 is a possible D gene (5 bases). The CDR3 sequence is 12 residues long. The V gene lost 8 bases and the J gene lost 2 bases, with 10 bases spanning the gap. The CDR3 spells CASCGGTYEQYF. Here the CDR3 DNA reads TGTGCCAGCTGCGGAGGAACCTACGAGCAGTACTTC.

The CDR3 region is CASSAYGANVLTF. CDR3 coding DNA: TGTGCCAGCAGCGCCTACGGGGCCAACGTCCTGACTTTC. The chain is built from TRBV7-3 and TRBJ2-6, with no clear D. The length of the CDR3 is 13 residues. The V and J ends lost 5 bases and 4 bases respectively, with 6 bases between them. The V gene's germline CDR1 is SGHTA and CDR2 FQGTGA.

The rearrangement links TRBV6-7 to TRBJ1-4; D ambiguous. TRBV6-7 is placed among ORFs of uncertain function. Trimming left V 5 bases short and J 1 base short, with 11 bases between. There are 15 residues in the CDR3. In DNA form, the CDR3 reads TGTGCCAGCAGTAAAACAGTATTAACTAATGAAAAACTGTTTTTT. Translation gives CASSKTVLTNEKLFF.

The genes are TRBV3-1 and TRBJ2-5, with 9 bases identical to TRBD2. V lost 4 bases and J lost 4; bases outside the gene matches: 10. The CDR3 has 16 amino acids. Germline V gene data show CDR1 as LGHDT and CDR2 as YNNKEL (reference sequence). CDR3 amino acids: CASSRLREGLGETQYF. The CDR3 nucleotides are TGTGCCAGCAGCCGTCTGCGGGAGGGCCTGGGAGAGACCCAGTACTTC.

The gene calls are TRBV20-1 and TRBJ2-3; 7 bases align to TRBD1. The CDR3 is made up of 15 amino acids. V shed 2 bases and J 0 bases; nucleotides not matched to a gene: 5. Germline V gene data show CDR1 as DFQATT and CDR2 as SNEGSKA (reference sequence). CDR3: CSARPRDSSTDTQYF. CDR3 DNA: TGCAGTGCTAGACCCCGGGACAGCAGCACAGATACGCAGTATTTT.

A few counts support this clonotype. Mismatch with germline at one junction end may stem from a read error. The CDR3 sequence: CASRYTGGFTRELFF. The CDR3 nucleotides are TGTGCCAGCAGATATACCGGGGGGTTCACCCGGGAGCTGTTTTTT. The J gene is TRBJ2-2, the V gene TRBV12-3 or TRBV12-4, with TRBD2 matching over 7 bases. CDR3 length: 15 residues.

This clonotype was seen many times. The V call is TRBV12-3 or TRBV12-4, the J call TRBJ2-7; tentative D call: TRBD1 (5 bases). Trimming removed 7 bases at V and 3 bases at J, with 13 bases between. The length of the CDR3 is 13 residues. In nucleotides, the CDR3 is TGTGCCAGCACCCAGGACATCTACTACGAGCAGTACTTC. Translating gives CASTQDIYYEQYF.

J is TRBJ1-4 and V is TRBV27, with TRBD1 as a possible D gene (5 bases). Deletions cut 7 bases from V and 0 bases from J, with 12 bases between. The CDR3 has 15 amino acids. Germline V gene sequence: CDR1 MNHEY, CDR2 SMNVEV (reference sequence). DNA of the CDR3: TGTGCCAGCACCGCGACAGCCGCAACTAATGAAAAACTGTTTTTT. Its protein is CASTATAATNEKLFF.